The table lists the clone carrying this T cell receptor (beta chain) with a few counts. Building the TCR beta libraries relied on iRepertoire HTBI primers, and CDR3 regions underwent Arm-PCR. MiXCR, applied by TCRdb to the multiplex PCR reads, yields one record per CDR3 protein. The sample includes 580,000 or so distinct CDR3 sequences, approximately 16% of them seen just once. Stated time point: newly diagnosed GD, antithyroid drugs for less than 3 months. The TCR library was made from RNA extracted from PBMCs. The source of the sample is a study of regulatory T cells in long-lasting Graves disease. Germline values: CDR1 MDHEN, CDR2 SYDVKM. V was clipped by 2 bases and J by 12 bases; unmatched bases: 9. The CDR3 runs 13 residues. A further study also used this sample, focusing on T cells in Graves' hyperthyroidism and ophthalmopathy. In that study: Clinicians diagnosed patients from clinical symptoms, serum thyroxine and TRAb, thyroid ultrasound and orbital computed tomography.

The clonotype comes from a man aged 18 to 29 with Graves disease. The V call is TRBV28, the J call TRBJ1-1; 7 nucleotides match TRBD1. Sequenced here: peripheral blood mononuclear cells (PBMCs), sampled at new diagnosis, from a patient treated with antithyroid drugs. As DNA, the CDR3 is TGTGCCAGCAGTTTAACGGGCAGGGGGATAACTTTCTTT. Its protein is CASSLTGRGITFF.